The source of this TCR beta chain is a study of OX40 agonist ivuxolimab in advanced cancers. Looking at the study overall: The diagnoses of dose-escalation patients were hepatocellular carcinoma, melanoma, renal cell or head and neck cancer.

Study-level results: The mean number of expanded clones was higher in CD8+ T cells than in CD4+.

Here immunoSEQ multiplex PCR was the method, and the copy in TCRdb shows in-frame clones only, minus some. The table records more than 50,000 clones, 65% to 90% of them present only once. About this clone itself: Its antigen is unknown.

The CDR3 covers 14 residues. V was shortened by 3 bases and J by 2 bases, with 11 bases between the two germline ends. Germline-derived CDR1 and CDR2 are SGDLS and YYNGEE. Baseline, cycle 4 day 1, and cycle 7 day 1 were the blood sampling points. The sequences come from CD4+ or CD8+ T cells sorted from blood, collected in a trial of the OX40 agonist ivuxolimab. The clonotype was recovered from an adult with an advanced solid tumor such as melanoma, head and neck, liver or kidney cancer. The J gene is TRBJ2-5, the V gene TRBV9; D unclear. In DNA, the CDR3 is TGTGCCAGCAGCGCGTCTGTCCTGCAAGAGACCCAGTACTTC. Translation: CASSASVLQETQYF.